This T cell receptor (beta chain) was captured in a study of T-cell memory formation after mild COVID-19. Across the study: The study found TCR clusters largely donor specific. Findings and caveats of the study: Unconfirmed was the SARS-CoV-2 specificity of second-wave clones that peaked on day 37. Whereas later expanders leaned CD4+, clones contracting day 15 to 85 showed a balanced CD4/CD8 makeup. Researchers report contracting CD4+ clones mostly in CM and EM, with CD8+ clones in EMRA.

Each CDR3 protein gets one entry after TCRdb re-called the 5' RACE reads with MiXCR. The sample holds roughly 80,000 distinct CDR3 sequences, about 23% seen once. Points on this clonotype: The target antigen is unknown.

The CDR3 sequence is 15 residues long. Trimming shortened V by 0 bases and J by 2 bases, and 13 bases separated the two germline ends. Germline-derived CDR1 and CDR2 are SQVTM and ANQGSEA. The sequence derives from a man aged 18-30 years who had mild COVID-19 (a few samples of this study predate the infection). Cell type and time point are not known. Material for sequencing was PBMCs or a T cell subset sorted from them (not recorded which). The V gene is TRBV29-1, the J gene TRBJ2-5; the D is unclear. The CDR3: CSVEEVELQQETQYF. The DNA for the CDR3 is TGCAGCGTTGAAGAAGTGGAACTCCAACAAGAGACCCAGTACTTC.